The entry below gives a single T cell receptor (beta chain) sequence along with its context. Recruits, aged 18 to 89 years, lived in around 24 US areas. The CDR3 is 11 residues long. Unmatched junction bases numbered 6, after V lost 8 bases and J lost 6 bases. Germline CDR1 GTSNPN, CDR2 SVGIG (reference sequence). The data are from a study of blood T cell repertoires in COVID-19. Overall study context: PBMCs, B-cell-depleted T cells, or T cells were the source of the cDNA or gDNA that made up the material.

TCRdb keeps only in-frame clones here, not all; method: immunoSEQ multiplex PCR. The data hold over 400,000 clones, with 70% to 90% observed a single time. The V gene is TRBV30, the J gene TRBJ1-2, with 7 bases fitting TRBD1. The clonotype was recovered from a woman aged 55-70 years who had recovered from COVID-19. Sequenced sample: PBMCs or T cells enriched from blood (not recorded which). The CDR3 loop reads CALDRAHGYTF. CDR3 sequence (DNA): TGTGCCCTCGACAGGGCCCATGGCTACACCTTC.